These 25 T cell receptor beta chains were sequenced from one sample in a study of T cells in Graves' hyperthyroidism and ophthalmopathy. The investigators amplified TCR beta CDR3 regions from RNA transcripts. HTBI primers were the set used in a first-round RT-PCR of the TCR CDR3. TCRdb fed the multiplex PCR reads into MiXCR, producing one record per CDR3 protein. The table includes a few hundred thousand distinct CDR3 sequences, 15% to 19% detected once. Sequenced input: blood. Every receptor here comes from a young woman with Graves' hyperthyroidism.

This clonotype was counted many times. This chain links TRBV12-3 or TRBV12-4 with TRBJ1-6, with TRBD1 matching over 7 bases. CDR3 length: 13 amino acids. The trim removed 6 bases at V and 6 bases at J, leaving 2 bases unmatched. CDR3 residues: CASRGQSNSPLHF. The DNA of the CDR3 is TGTGCCAGCAGGGGACAGAGTAATTCACCCCTCCACTTT.

This clonotype was detected ten times or more. The CDR3 sequence is CATSDPDPGSTQYF. The CDR3 DNA sequence: TGTGCCACCAGTGATCCCGACCCGGGATCTACCCAGTACTTC. The genes are TRBV24-1 and TRBJ2-5, with D perhaps TRBD2 (5 bases). Germline CDR1 and CDR2: KGHDR and SFDVKD. The CDR3 is 14 residues long. V lost 3 bases and J 8 bases, leaving 15 bases between the germline ends.

This clonotype was recorded at least ten times. The chain combines TRBV6-5 with TRBJ1-4, with 9 nucleotides matching TRBD1. Germline trimming cut 4 bases from V and 5 bases from J; bases unmatched to any gene: 5. Germline V CDR1 and CDR2: MNHEY, SVGAGI. This CDR3 has 15 residues. In nucleotides, the CDR3 is TGTGCCAGCAGTTCCCCGACAGGGGGGAATGAAAAACTGTTTTTT. Translated, it gives CASSSPTGGNEKLFF.

The chain has TRBV7-2 and TRBJ2-7, with TRBD1 as a possible D gene (5 bases). CDR1 is SGHTA, CDR2 FQGNSA, per germline. V lost 1 base and J 1 base, leaving 8 bases between the germline ends. The CDR3 spans 14 residues. The CDR3 nucleotides read TGTGCCAGCAGCTTAGACCAGGGTTCCTACGAGCAGTACTTC. It yields the protein CASSLDQGSYEQYF.

There are a few counts of this clonotype. The chain combines TRBV30 with TRBJ1-1; D not resolved. CDR1 is GTSNPN, CDR2 SVGIG, per germline (reference sequence). The V end lost 0 bases, the J end lost 5 bases, and 13 bases lay between the germline ends. The CDR3 loop spans 14 amino acids. The DNA of the CDR3 is TGTGCCTGGAGTGTGTCTGGCGTCGGGACTGAAGCTTTCTTT. It yields the protein CAWSVSGVGTEAFF. Looking up the rest from reference TRBV30 and TRBJ1-1 gives the full variable domain: SQTIHQWPATLVQPVGSPLSLECTVEGTSNPNLYWYRQAAGRGLQLLFYSVGIGQISSEVPQNLSASRPQDRQFILSSKKLLLSDSGFYLCAWSVSGVGTEAFFGQGTRLTVV.

This clonotype was detected many times. The V gene is TRBV12-3 or TRBV12-4, the J gene TRBJ1-1; D is undetermined. This CDR3 is 14 amino acids long. V lost 7 bases and J lost 3, with 15 bases in between. For the CDR3, the DNA is TGTGCCAGCACCCACCGACGGGCCTACACTGAAGCTTTCTTT. Encoded protein: CASTHRRAYTEAFF.

The genes are TRBV7-9 and TRBJ2-3, with D perhaps TRBD2 (6 bases). The CDR3 totals 14 residues. The germline V gene encodes CDR1 SEHNR and CDR2 FQNEAQ (reference sequence). V was clipped by 8 bases and J by 5 bases, with 17 bases between them. CDR3 protein: CASGGSSEKDTQYF. The CDR3 bases are TGTGCCAGCGGCGGGTCTAGCGAAAAAGATACGCAGTATTTT.

Many counts were recorded for this clonotype. The V gene is TRBV7-9, the J gene TRBJ1-3; D ambiguous. The V end was cut by 3 bases, the J end by 0 bases, with 6 bases between. Germline CDR1 is SEHNR and CDR2 is FQNEAQ (reference sequence). This CDR3 has 14 amino acids. The CDR3 spells CASSFRDSGNTIYF. CDR3 DNA: TGTGCCAGCAGCTTCCGGGACTCTGGAAACACCATATATTTT. Together with reference TRBV7-9 and TRBJ1-3, the CDR3 gives the full variable domain: DTGVSQNPRHKITKRGQNVTFRCDPISEHNRLYWYRQTLGQGPEFLTYFQNEAQLEKSRLLSDRFSAERPKGSFSTLEIQRTEQGDSAMYLCASSFRDSGNTIYFGEGSWLTVV.

Only a few counts were recorded for this clonotype. The chain carries TRBV19 and TRBJ2-1, with TRBD1 matching 7 bases. The ends lost 3 bases at V and 6 bases at J; junction bases unmatched: 8. The CDR3 consists of 15 residues. Germline CDR1 is LNHDA and CDR2 is SQIVND (reference sequence). Here the CDR3 DNA reads TGTGCCAGTAGTATCGCTGACAGGGAAATCAATGAGCAGTTCTTC. Its translation is CASSIADREINEQFF.

This clonotype was seen at least ten times. The chain links TRBV18 to TRBJ2-7; D call uncertain. This CDR3 has 12 residues. Trimming pared 2 bases from V and 5 bases from J, leaving 7 bases between. Germline assignment: CDR1 KGHSH and CDR2 LQKENI. In DNA form, the CDR3 reads TGTGCCAGCTCACCATTAAGCGACGAGCAGTACTTC. It translates to CASSPLSDEQYF.

In its sample, this clonotype was seen once. The genes are TRBV29-1 and TRBJ2-1; TRBD2 aligns across 7 bases. Germline V gene sequence: CDR1 SQVTM, CDR2 ANQGSEA. The CDR3 loop spans 16 amino acids. DNA for the CDR3: TGCAACATTGAAGACGGGGCGGGGGTGGGAGTCAATGAGCAGTTCTTC. This gives the protein CNIEDGAGVGVNEQFF.

This clonotype was picked up a small number of times. The chain carries TRBV18 and TRBJ2-5; 7 bases are shared with TRBD2. This CDR3 has 14 amino acids. The germline V gene encodes CDR1 KGHSH and CDR2 LQKENI. V gave up 4 bases and J gave up 4 bases; unmatched junction bases: 6. The CDR3 sequence: CASSLTGGRETQYF. CDR3 coding DNA: TGTGCCAGCTCACTGACTGGCGGGAGAGAGACCCAGTACTTC.

This clonotype was found a few times. The J gene is TRBJ1-2, the V gene TRBV6-5; D is unclear. The CDR3 extends over 14 amino acids. Trimming left V 0 bases short and J 4 bases short, with 9 bases between. Germline V gene lookup returns CDR1 MNHEY and CDR2 SVGAGI. DNA of the CDR3: TGTGCCAGCAGTTACTCGTCAGACGGCTATGGCTACACCTTC. Translation: CASSYSSDGYGYTF.

This clonotype has only a few counts. The chain is built from TRBV6-1 and TRBJ1-5; D unclear. The CDR3 is 12 residues long. V lost 6 bases and J lost 5, with 8 bases in between. Germline assignment: CDR1 MNHNS and CDR2 SASEGT. The CDR3 spells CASRTSDQPQHF. In nucleotides, the CDR3 is TGTGCCAGCAGGACTTCCGATCAGCCCCAGCATTTT.

This clonotype was observed many times. This CDR3 is CASSLFSTDTQYF. CDR3 nucleotide sequence: TGTGCCAGCAGTCTCTTTAGCACAGATACGCAGTATTTT. This chain links TRBV27 with TRBJ2-3; D uncertain. This CDR3 region has 13 residues. CDR1 is MNHEY, CDR2 SMNVEV, per germline (reference sequence). V lost 5 bases to trimming and J lost 0 bases, with 6 bases between them.

The rearrangement links TRBV7-6 to TRBJ1-6; 12 positions agree with TRBD1. The CDR3 totals 19 residues. Germline-derived CDR1 and CDR2 are SGHVS and FNYEAQ. With 0 bases clipped from V and 7 bases from J, the junction kept 10 bases outside the gene matches. Written as DNA, the CDR3 is TGTGCCAGCAGCTTAGCCAATATAGGGACAGGGGGCGGCAATTCACCCCTCCACTTT. It encodes CASSLANIGTGGGNSPLHF.

This clonotype has only a few counts. V gene TRBV19 combines with J gene TRBJ1-5, with D uncertain. Germline-derived CDR1 and CDR2 are LNHDA and SQIVND (reference sequence). V dropped 5 bases and J dropped 0 bases, with 14 bases sitting between them. The CDR3 is 16 amino acids. The chain's CDR3 is CASSPLVGSSNQPQHF. CDR3 bases: TGTGCCAGTAGTCCTTTAGTGGGGTCTAGCAATCAGCCCCAGCATTTT.

Of note for this clonotype: The junction departs from germline at one end; a sequencing error may be responsible. The chain links TRBV28 to TRBJ2-2, with D possibly being TRBD2 (6 bases). Per the germline V gene, CDR1 is MDHEN and CDR2 is SYDVKM. This CDR3 region has 14 residues. The CDR3 region is CASRQSRNTGGLFF. DNA of the CDR3: TGTGCCAGTCGTCAGTCCCGGAACACCGGGGGGCTGTTTTTT.

This clonotype was seen at least ten times. The chain joins TRBV20-1 to TRBJ1-1; 7 nucleotides agree with TRBD1. The CDR3 runs to 16 residues. J lost 3 bases, V lost 0 bases, and 10 bases had no gene match. The germline CDR1 and CDR2 sequences are DFQATT and SNEGSKA (reference sequence). The CDR3 bases are TGCAGTGCTAGAGATGCACAGGGCCAGGGGGACACTGAAGCTTTCTTT. This encodes CSARDAQGQGDTEAFF.

The chain is built from TRBV5-1 and TRBJ2-7, with TRBD2 identical over 14 bases. After removal of 3 bases from V and 10 bases from J, the junction contained 12 bases not matched to a gene. The CDR3 has 16 amino acids. Germline values: CDR1 SGHRS, CDR2 YFSETQ. The CDR3 sequence: CASSSNRLAGGVRQYF. In nucleotides, the CDR3 is TGCGCCAGCAGCTCTAACCGACTAGCGGGAGGGGTCCGACAGTACTTC.

The table lists this clonotype with many counts. V gene TRBV3-1 combines with J gene TRBJ2-5, with D possibly TRBD2 on 6 matching bases. Looked up from germline, CDR1 is LGHDT and CDR2 is YNNKEL (reference sequence). The V and J ends lost 1 base and 1 base respectively, with 10 bases between them. This CDR3 has 15 residues. The CDR3 sequence is CASSQAGGTQETQYF. The CDR3, as DNA: TGTGCCAGCAGCCAAGCAGGAGGGACCCAAGAGACCCAGTACTTC.

This clonotype was observed at least ten times. The chain combines TRBV7-6 with TRBJ2-3; D is uncertain. The CDR3 extends over 15 amino acids. Germline assignment: CDR1 SGHVS and CDR2 FNYEAQ. The V end lost 2 bases, the J end lost 4 bases, and 13 bases lay between the germline ends. CDR3 nucleotide sequence: TGTGCCAGCAGCTTACGTCCAGGTCCAGCAGATACGCAGTATTTT. It codes for CASSLRPGPADTQYF.

This clonotype has a count of ten or more. The chain combines TRBV6-1 with TRBJ2-3; D tentatively reads TRBD1 or TRBD2 (5 bases each). V was pared by 4 bases and J by 4 bases, with 9 bases between. From germline, CDR1 is MNHNS and CDR2 SASEGT. The CDR3 extends over 13 amino acids. The DNA for the CDR3 is TGTGCCAGCAGTGTCCGGGACGCAGATACGCAGTATTTT. The encoded protein is CASSVRDADTQYF.

This clonotype was picked up a small number of times. The J gene is TRBJ1-5, the V gene TRBV6-5, with D possibly matching TRBD1 (6 bases). V lost 2 bases and J 4 bases, leaving 12 bases between the germline ends. Germline V gene lookup returns CDR1 MNHEY and CDR2 SVGAGI. The CDR3 spans 15 residues. The CDR3: CASSYDGQTNQPQHF. CDR3 DNA sequence: TGTGCCAGCAGTTACGATGGACAGACAAATCAGCCCCAGCATTTT.

This clonotype was found many times. The genes are TRBV2 and TRBJ1-5; D might be TRBD1 (6 bases). CDR1 is SNHLY and CDR2 is FYNNEI in the germline V gene. This CDR3 comprises 14 residues. The germline V and J ends were trimmed by 5 bases and 0 bases, with 8 bases remaining between them. In DNA, the CDR3 is TGTGCCAGCAGTTGGGACAATAGCAATCAGCCCCAGCATTTT. This encodes CASSWDNSNQPQHF.